These 6 T cell receptor beta chains originate from one sample sequenced in a study of cytomegalovirus exposure and HLA in healthy donors. Both 60 Vbeta primers and 13 Jbeta primers went into the PCR. The protocol was immunoSEQ multiplex PCR, while the TCRdb copy is restricted to in-frame clones and leaves out a portion. The table has 150,000 to 200,000 clones, around 81% seen once. Sample: PBMCs. All receptors come from a man aged 35-49 years in good health and CMV-seronegative.

The chain is built from TRBV5-1 and TRBJ1-5; 7 positions agree with TRBD1. The CDR3 runs 15 residues. Looked up from germline, CDR1 is SGHRS and CDR2 is YFSETQ. Losses at the gene ends were 4 bases for V and 4 bases for J; bases not matched to a gene: 8. The CDR3 sequence is CASSPGGTENQPQHF. Here the CDR3 DNA reads TGCGCCAGCAGCCCAGGGGGGACAGAAAATCAGCCCCAGCATTTT. The entire variable domain, with the rest obtained from reference TRBV5-1 and TRBJ1-5, is as follows: KAGVTQTPRYLIKTRGQQVTLSCSPISGHRSVSWYQQTPGQGLQFLFEYFSETQRNKGNFPGRFSGRQFSNSRSEMNVSTLELGDSALYLCASSPGGTENQPQHFGDGTRLSIL.

The chain recombines TRBV7-2 with TRBJ2-6; D may be TRBD2 (5 bases). This CDR3 contains 14 residues. The ends were cut back, 3 bases at V and 3 bases at J, with 6 bases in the middle. Germline lookup yields CDR1 SGHTA and CDR2 FQGNSA. CDR3 protein: CASSFGGGANVLTF. CDR3 DNA: TGTGCCAGCAGCTTCGGAGGTGGGGCCAACGTCCTGACTTTC.

The CDR3 nucleotides read TGTGCCAGCAGCGTAGTCGGGGGAGGAGAGACCCAGTACTTC. Residues: CASSVVGGGETQYF. The chain uses TRBV9 and TRBJ2-5, with a possible D match to TRBD2 (6 bases). This CDR3 is built from 14 residues. Germline V gives CDR1 SGDLS, CDR2 YYNGEE. Trimming took 0 bases from V and 4 from J, leaving 10 bases between them.

V usage is TRBV18 and J usage is TRBJ2-1; TRBD2 matches at 15 bases. Germline CDR1 is KGHSH and CDR2 is LQKENI. The CDR3 sequence is 19 residues long. After removal of 3 bases from V and 1 base from J, the junction contained 7 bases not matched to a gene. The DNA for the CDR3 is TGTGCCAGCTCACCCTTCGGACTAGCGGGGGGGCTTTCCTACAATGAGCAGTTCTTC. Protein: CASSPFGLAGGLSYNEQFF. Variable domain in full (rest from reference TRBV18 and TRBJ2-1): NAGVMQNPRHLVRRRGQEARLRCSPMKGHSHVYWYRQLPEEGLKFMVYLQKENIIDESGMPKERFSAEFPKEGPSILRIQQVVRGDSAAYFCASSPFGLAGGLSYNEQFFGPGTRLTVL.

DNA of the CDR3: TGTGCCAGTAATAGGGGACAGTTTGTGAACACCGGGGAGCTGTTTTTT. This translates into CASNRGQFVNTGELFF. The chain employs TRBV19 and TRBJ2-2, with 7 bases that match TRBD1. The CDR3 length is 16 residues. J was trimmed by 1 base and V by 7 bases; bases with no gene match: 9. The V gene's germline CDR1 is LNHDA and CDR2 SQIVND (reference sequence).

The rearrangement joins TRBV6-5 to TRBJ2-1, with 7 bases fitting TRBD1. The CDR3 covers 14 residues. The trim removed 5 bases at V and 15 bases at J, leaving 16 bases unmatched. CDR1 and CDR2 (germline): MNHEY, SVGAGI. The CDR3 DNA follows: TGTGCCAGCAGTCTCCCCTCGGGACAGCCAAGATTGTTCTTC. Translated: CASSLPSGQPRLFF.